This T cell receptor (beta chain) was identified in a study of regulatory T cells in long-lasting Graves disease. Study conclusions and caveats: Peripheral blood, not thyroid tissue, was the sole material studied. Newly diagnosed Graves' patients had higher TCR diversity than persistent ones.

As for time point: newly diagnosed GD, antithyroid drugs for less than 3 months. The TCR library used RNA extracted from PBMCs. The CDR3 runs to 13 residues. Germline assignment: CDR1 DFQATT and CDR2 SNEGSKA (reference sequence). Trimming took off 3 bases at V and 5 bases at J, with 13 bases between the two ends. In its sample, this clonotype was seen many times. Antigen specificity is unknown. Combining iRepertoire HTBI primers with Arm-PCR of CDR3 regions, the authors built TCR beta libraries. Each CDR3 protein gets one entry after TCRdb re-called the multiplex PCR reads with MiXCR. The table includes fewer than 650,000 distinct CDR3 sequences, 15% to 20% detected once. Another study also made use of these data, one on T cells in Graves' hyperthyroidism and ophthalmopathy.

The source was peripheral blood mononuclear cells (PBMCs), collected at new diagnosis, from a patient treated with antithyroid drugs. The J gene is TRBJ2-5, the V gene TRBV20-1; D may match TRBD1 or TRBD2 (5 bases each). The clonotype comes from a man aged 18 to 29 with Graves disease. Here the CDR3 reads CSARDSGTETQYF. The CDR3 bases are TGCAGTGCTAGGGACTCGGGGACGGAGACCCAGTACTTC.